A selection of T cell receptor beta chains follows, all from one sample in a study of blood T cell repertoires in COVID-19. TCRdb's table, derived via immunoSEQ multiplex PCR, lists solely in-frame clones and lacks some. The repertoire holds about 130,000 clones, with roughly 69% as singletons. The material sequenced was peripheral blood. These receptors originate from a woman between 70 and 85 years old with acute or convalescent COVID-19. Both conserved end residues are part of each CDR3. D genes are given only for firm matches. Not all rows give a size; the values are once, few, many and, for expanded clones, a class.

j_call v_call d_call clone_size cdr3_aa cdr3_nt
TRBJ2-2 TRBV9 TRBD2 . CASSPGTSGSRNTGELFF TGTGCCAGCAGCCCCGGGACTAGCGGGAGTCGAAACACCGGGGAGCTGTTTTTT
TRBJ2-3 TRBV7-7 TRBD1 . CASSPAPGQGGTQYF TGTGCCAGCAGCCCCGCCCCGGGACAGGGAGGTACGCAGTATTTT
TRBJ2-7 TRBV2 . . CASSPHYEQYF TGTGCCAGCAGTCCCCACTACGAGCAGTACTTC
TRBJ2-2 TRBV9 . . CASSVGPTGYTGELFF TGTGCCAGCAGCGTAGGGCCCACAGGGTACACCGGGGAGCTGTTTTTT
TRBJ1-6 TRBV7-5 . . CARSLTPLKAVSPLHF TGTGCCAGAAGCTTGACTCCATTGAAAGCGGTCTCACCCCTCCACTTT
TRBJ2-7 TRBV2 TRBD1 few CASSADRGYEQYF TGTGCCAGCAGCGCAGACAGGGGCTACGAGCAGTACTTC
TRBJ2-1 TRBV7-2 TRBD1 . CASSLDRGANEQFF TGTGCCAGCAGCTTAGACAGGGGGGCGAATGAGCAGTTCTTC
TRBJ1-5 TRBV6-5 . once CASSYSGGINQPQHF TGTGCCAGCAGTTACTCCGGGGGGATCAATCAGCCCCAGCATTTT
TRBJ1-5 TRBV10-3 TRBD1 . CAIRSGTGGNQPQHF TGTGCCATCAGGTCCGGGACAGGGGGAAATCAGCCCCAGCATTTT
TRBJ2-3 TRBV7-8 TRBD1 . CASSLSVGQGGTDTQYF TGTGCCAGCAGCTTAAGCGTCGGACAGGGGGGCACAGATACGCAGTATTTT
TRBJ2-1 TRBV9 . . CASSVVGGSYNEQFF TGTGCCAGCAGCGTAGTAGGAGGCTCCTACAATGAGCAGTTCTTC
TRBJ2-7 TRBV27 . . CASSLRGRGDEQYF TGTGCCAGCAGTTTAAGGGGGAGGGGTGATGAGCAGTACTTC
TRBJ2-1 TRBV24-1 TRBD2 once CATGLAGGPVNNEQFF TGTGCCACGGGACTAGCGGGAGGGCCGGTAAACAATGAGCAGTTCTTC
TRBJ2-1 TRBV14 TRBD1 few CASSHWDSSYNEQFF TGTGCCAGCAGCCACTGGGACAGCTCCTACAATGAGCAGTTCTTC
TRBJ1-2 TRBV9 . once CASSVRGNYGYTF TGTGCCAGCAGCGTCCGGGGAAACTATGGCTACACCTTC